The clone carrying this T cell receptor (beta chain) was found a few times. Germline CDR1 reads MNHEY; CDR2 reads SVGAGI. V dropped 6 bases and J dropped 6 bases, with 11 bases sitting between them. This CDR3 region has 13 residues. The sample comes from a study of shared clonotypes between healthy human individuals. Only in-frame clones appear in the TCRdb table, and some are missing; sequencing was by immunoSEQ multiplex PCR. This sample has millions of clones, with about 92% found just once. The sequence was collected from a man between 18 and 35 years old in good health. Some clones in this sample may be carry-over from other donors' samples. The sequenced material came from naive CD4+ T cells from PBMCs. Subset reported: CD45RA+ positively selected. The genes are TRBV6-5 and TRBJ2-2; D might be TRBD1 (6 bases). The CDR3 region is CASREQGAGELFF. CDR3 nucleotides: TGTGCCAGCAGAGAACAGGGTGCCGGGGAGCTGTTTTTT.